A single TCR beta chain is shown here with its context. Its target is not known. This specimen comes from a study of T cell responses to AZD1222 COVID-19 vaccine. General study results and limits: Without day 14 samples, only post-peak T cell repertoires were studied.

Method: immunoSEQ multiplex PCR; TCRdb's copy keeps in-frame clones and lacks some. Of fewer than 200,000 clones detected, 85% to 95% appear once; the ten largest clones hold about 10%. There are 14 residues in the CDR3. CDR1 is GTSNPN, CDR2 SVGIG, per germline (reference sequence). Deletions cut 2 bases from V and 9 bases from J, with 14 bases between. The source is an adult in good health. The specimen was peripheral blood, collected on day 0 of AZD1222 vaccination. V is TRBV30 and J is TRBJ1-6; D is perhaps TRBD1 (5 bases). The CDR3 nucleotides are TGTGCCTGGAGTCCCCAGGGTATCGGTTCACCCCTCCACTTT. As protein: CAWSPQGIGSPLHF. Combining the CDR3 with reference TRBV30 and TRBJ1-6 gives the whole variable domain SQTIHQWPATLVQPVGSPLSLECTVEGTSNPNLYWYRQAAGRGLQLLFYSVGIGQISSEVPQNLSASRPQDRQFILSSKKLLLSDSGFYLCAWSPQGIGSPLHFGNGTRLTVT.